This T cell receptor beta chain was sequenced in a study of cytomegalovirus exposure and HLA in healthy donors. In germline, CDR1 is MGHDK, CDR2 SYGVNS. This CDR3 has 14 residues. The V gene end was trimmed by 2 bases and the J gene end by 9 bases; junction bases not matched to a gene: 7. The table came from immunoSEQ multiplex PCR; TCRdb's copy has only in-frame clones and leaves some out. The sample yields 150,000 to 200,000 clones, 86% seen once. The TCR sequence derives from a young woman in good health and CMV-seronegative. This chain joins TRBV25-1 and TRBJ1-2; 9 bases fit TRBD1. Sequenced material: PBMCs. The CDR3 is CASSESRTGERYTF. CDR3 nucleotide sequence: TGTGCCAGCAGTGAAAGCCGGACAGGGGAACGCTACACCTTC.